This T cell receptor (beta chain) originates from a study of T cells in Graves' hyperthyroidism and ophthalmopathy. In the study overall: Prior to any treatment, at the point of initial diagnosis, peripheral blood was collected. Study-wide results and caveats: Peripheral blood also featured most of the thyroid clonotypes expanded above 0.001. Ophthalmopathy onset followed model prediction by a median approximately 5.9 months.

The CDR3 loop spans 15 amino acids. Trimming took 4 bases from V and 3 from J; bases not matched to a gene: 6. Germline values: CDR1 MNHEY, CDR2 SMNVEV (reference sequence). Many counts were recorded for this clonotype. Its matching antigen is unknown. Researchers took RNA transcripts and amplified the TCR beta CDR3 regions from them. During a first-round RT-PCR of the TCR CDR3, the HTBI primer set was used. A single record per CDR3 protein comes from TCRdb applying MiXCR to the multiplex PCR reads. The sample lists under 450,000 distinct CDR3 sequences, around 14% occurring once. Hyperthyroidism had been newly diagnosed in patients aged 18 to 65, and its duration was under 2 months.

The rearrangement uses TRBV27 and TRBJ1-2; 9 nucleotides agree with TRBD1. The source material was blood. This clonotype originated in a woman between 18 and 29 years old with Graves' hyperthyroidism. In DNA, the CDR3 is TGTGCCAGCAGTTGGGGGGACAGGGTGTACTATGGCTACACCTTC. Its protein product is CASSWGDRVYYGYTF.